This T cell receptor beta chain was profiled in a study of Graves' ophthalmopathy and Graves' hyperthyroidism. Across the whole study: Researchers obtained peripheral blood at initial diagnosis, before any treatment had begun. Regarding the study as a whole: Most thyroid-expanded clonotypes exceeding 0.001 frequency were also found in blood.

Germline assignment: CDR1 DFQATT and CDR2 SNEGSKA (reference sequence). The CDR3 runs to 15 residues. The junction had 13 bases not matched to a gene; V was cut back by 6 bases and J by 9 bases. The authors amplified TCR beta CDR3 regions from RNA transcripts. An initial RT-PCR round employing HTBI primers preceded a second-round multiplex PCR. TCRdb independently ran MiXCR on the multiplex PCR reads; one entry per CDR3 protein. The sample carries approximately 410,000 distinct CDR3 sequences, 15% recorded once. This clonotype came up many times. Its target is not known. Aged 18 to 65, hyperthyroidism patients had new diagnoses of under 2 months' duration. Uncontrolled infections, other autoimmune diseases, pregnancy or lactation barred patients from enrollment.

The TCR sequence derives from a young woman with stable Graves' hyperthyroidism. The sample comprised peripheral blood. The V call is TRBV20-1, the J call TRBJ2-1, with TRBD2 matching 11 bases. The CDR3 loop reads CSARNSGGARIEQFF. In DNA form, the CDR3 reads TGCAGTGCGCGGAATAGCGGGGGGGCCAGGATTGAGCAGTTCTTC.